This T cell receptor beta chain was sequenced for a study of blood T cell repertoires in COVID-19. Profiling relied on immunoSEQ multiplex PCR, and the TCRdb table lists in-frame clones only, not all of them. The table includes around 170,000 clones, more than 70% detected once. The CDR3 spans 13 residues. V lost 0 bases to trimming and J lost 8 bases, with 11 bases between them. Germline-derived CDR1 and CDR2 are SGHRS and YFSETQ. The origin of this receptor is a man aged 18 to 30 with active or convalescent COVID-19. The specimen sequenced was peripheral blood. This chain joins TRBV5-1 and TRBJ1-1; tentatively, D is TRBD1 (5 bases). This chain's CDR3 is CASSLADRFEAFF. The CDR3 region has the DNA TGCGCCAGCAGCTTGGCCGACAGATTCGAAGCTTTCTTT. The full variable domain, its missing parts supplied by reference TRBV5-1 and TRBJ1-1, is KAGVTQTPRYLIKTRGQQVTLSCSPISGHRSVSWYQQTPGQGLQFLFEYFSETQRNKGNFPGRFSGRQFSNSRSEMNVSTLELGDSALYLCASSLADRFEAFFGQGTRLTVV.